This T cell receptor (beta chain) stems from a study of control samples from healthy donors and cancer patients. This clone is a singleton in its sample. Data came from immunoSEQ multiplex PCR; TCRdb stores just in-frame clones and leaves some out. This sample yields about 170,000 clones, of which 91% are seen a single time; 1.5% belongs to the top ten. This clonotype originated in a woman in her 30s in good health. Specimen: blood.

The CDR3 is CASSEGDGANVLTF. CDR3 nucleotides: TGTGCCAGCAGTGAAGGGGACGGGGCCAACGTCCTGACTTTC. V gene TRBV6-4 combines with J gene TRBJ2-6, with D possibly called TRBD1 or TRBD2 (5 bases each). Trimming pared 3 bases from V and 4 bases from J, leaving 7 bases between. Germline V gene sequence: CDR1 MRHNA, CDR2 SNTAGT. The CDR3 spans 14 residues.